Listed below are T cell receptor beta chains from one sample, sequenced in a study of cytomegalovirus exposure and HLA in healthy donors. TCRdb keeps only in-frame clones here, not all; method: immunoSEQ multiplex PCR. The data show about 130,000 clones, with around 73% seen just once and approximately 1.4% held by the top ten. Input material: PBMCs. The receptors shown here come from a female donor in good health and CMV-seronegative. The CDR3 runs from the conserved cysteine through the conserved F or W. The order of the fields is D gene, V gene, CDR3 protein. The D gene is left open where the match is weak.

D: TRBD2; V: TRBV28; CDR3: CASRLGLAGKATYNEQFF
D: TRBD1; V: TRBV7-6; CDR3: CASSPGQGLHEQYF
D: TRBD2; V: TRBV19; CDR3: CATLPSGRAYNEQFF
D: TRBD2; V: TRBV7-2; CDR3: CASSLASGGGLAPPGQQFF
D: TRBD1; V: TRBV5-1; CDR3: CASSLGQGGVTEAFF
D: TRBD1; V: TRBV19; CDR3: CASSPRTGGLGTEAFF
D: NA; V: TRBV7-9; CDR3: CASSVLGWEQFF
D: TRBD1; V: TRBV10-3; CDR3: CAISGRQGVSYEQYF
D: TRBD2; V: TRBV5-4; CDR3: CASSPGTSGRYSYNEQFF
D: TRBD2; V: TRBV4-3; CDR3: CASSQSLAGGYEQYF
D: TRBD1; V: TRBV10-3; CDR3: CAIADGQGGEQYF
D: TRBD2; V: TRBV12-5; CDR3: CASGLFLAGAPSYEQYF
D: TRBD1; V: TRBV30; CDR3: CAWSVAQGAYEQYF
D: TRBD2; V: TRBV10-3; CDR3: CAISEKLAGADTQYF
D: TRBD1; V: TRBV30; CDR3: CAWSQGAGTEAFF
D: NA; V: TRBV2; CDR3: CASSGSTANYGYTF
D: TRBD1; V: TRBV7-2; CDR3: CASSSQGANYNEQFF